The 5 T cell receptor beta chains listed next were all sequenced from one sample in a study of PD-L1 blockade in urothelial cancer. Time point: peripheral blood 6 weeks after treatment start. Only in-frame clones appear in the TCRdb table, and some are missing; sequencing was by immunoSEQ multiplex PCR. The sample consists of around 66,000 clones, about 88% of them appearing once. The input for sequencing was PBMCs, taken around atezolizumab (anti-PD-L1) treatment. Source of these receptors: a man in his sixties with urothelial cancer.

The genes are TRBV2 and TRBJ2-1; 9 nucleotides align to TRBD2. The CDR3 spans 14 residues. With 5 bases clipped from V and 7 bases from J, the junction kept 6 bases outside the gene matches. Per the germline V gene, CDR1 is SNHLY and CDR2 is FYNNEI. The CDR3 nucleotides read TGTGCCAGCAGTCGCGGGGGGGGTACGAATGAGCAGTTCTTC. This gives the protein CASSRGGGTNEQFF.

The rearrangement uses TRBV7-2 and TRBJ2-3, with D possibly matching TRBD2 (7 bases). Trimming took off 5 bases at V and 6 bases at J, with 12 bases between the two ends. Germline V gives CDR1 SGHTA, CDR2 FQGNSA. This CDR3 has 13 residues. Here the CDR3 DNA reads TGTGCCAGCAGCCCCGGGGGGCGGGATACGCAGTATTTT. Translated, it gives CASSPGGRDTQYF.

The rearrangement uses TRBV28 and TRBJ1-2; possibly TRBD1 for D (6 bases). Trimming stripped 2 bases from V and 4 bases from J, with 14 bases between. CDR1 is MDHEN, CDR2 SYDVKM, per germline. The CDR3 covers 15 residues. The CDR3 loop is CASSLRGAFVYGYTF. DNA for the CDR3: TGTGCCAGCAGTTTACGGGGGGCCTTCGTCTATGGCTACACCTTC.

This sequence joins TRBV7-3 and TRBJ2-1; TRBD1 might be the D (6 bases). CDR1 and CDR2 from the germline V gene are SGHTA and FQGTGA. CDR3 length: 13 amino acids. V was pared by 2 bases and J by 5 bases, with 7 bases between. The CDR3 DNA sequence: TGTGCCAGCAGCTTATCAGGGGACAATGAGCAGTTCTTC. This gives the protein CASSLSGDNEQFF.

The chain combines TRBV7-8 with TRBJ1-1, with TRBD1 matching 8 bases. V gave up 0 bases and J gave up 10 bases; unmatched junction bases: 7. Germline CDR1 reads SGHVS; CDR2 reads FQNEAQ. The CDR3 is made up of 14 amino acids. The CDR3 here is CASSLAYQDRGAFF. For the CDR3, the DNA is TGTGCCAGCAGCTTAGCATATCAAGACAGGGGAGCTTTCTTT.